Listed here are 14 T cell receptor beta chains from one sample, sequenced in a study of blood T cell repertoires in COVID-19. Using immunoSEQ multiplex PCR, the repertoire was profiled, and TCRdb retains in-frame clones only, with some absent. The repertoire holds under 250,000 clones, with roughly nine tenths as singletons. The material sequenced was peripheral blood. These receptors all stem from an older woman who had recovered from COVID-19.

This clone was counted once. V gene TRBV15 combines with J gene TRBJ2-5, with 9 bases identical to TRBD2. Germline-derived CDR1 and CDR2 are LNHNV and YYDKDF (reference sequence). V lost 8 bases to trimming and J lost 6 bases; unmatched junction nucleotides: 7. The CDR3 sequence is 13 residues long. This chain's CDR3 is CATAWLAGQTQYF. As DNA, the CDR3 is TGTGCCACCGCCTGGCTAGCGGGACAGACCCAGTACTTC.

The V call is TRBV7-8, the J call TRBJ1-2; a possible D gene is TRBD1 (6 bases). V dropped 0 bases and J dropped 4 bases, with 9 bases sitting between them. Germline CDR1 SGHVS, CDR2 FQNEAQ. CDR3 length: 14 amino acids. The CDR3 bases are TGTGCCAGCAGCTTAGCGGAAGGGGGCTATGGCTACACCTTC. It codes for CASSLAEGGYGYTF. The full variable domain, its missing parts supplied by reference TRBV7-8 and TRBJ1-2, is GAGVSQSPRYKVAKRGQDVALRCDPISGHVSLFWYQQALGQGPEFLTYFQNEAQLDKSGLPSDRFFAERPEGSVSTLKIQRTQQEDSAVYLCASSLAEGGYGYTFGSGTRLTVV.

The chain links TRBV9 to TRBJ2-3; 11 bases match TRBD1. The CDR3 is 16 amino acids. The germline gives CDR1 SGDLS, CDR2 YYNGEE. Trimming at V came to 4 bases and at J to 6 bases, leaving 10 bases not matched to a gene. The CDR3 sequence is CASSPWTGGQGDTQYF. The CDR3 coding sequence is TGTGCCAGCAGCCCCTGGACAGGGGGCCAAGGGGATACGCAGTATTTT.

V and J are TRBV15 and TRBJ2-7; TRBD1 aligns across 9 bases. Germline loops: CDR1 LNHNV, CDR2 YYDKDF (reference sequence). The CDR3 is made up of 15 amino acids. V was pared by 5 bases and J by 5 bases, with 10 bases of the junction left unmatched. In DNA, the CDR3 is TGTGCCACCAGCGTCGGCAGGACAGGGGTGGACGAGCAGTACTTC. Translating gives CATSVGRTGVDEQYF. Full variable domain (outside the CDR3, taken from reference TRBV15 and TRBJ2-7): DAMVIQNPRYQVTQFGKPVTLSCSQTLNHNVMYWYQQKSSQAPKLLFHYYDKDFNNEADTPDNFQSRRPNTSFCFLDIRSPGLGDTAMYLCATSVGRTGVDEQYFGPGTRLTVT.

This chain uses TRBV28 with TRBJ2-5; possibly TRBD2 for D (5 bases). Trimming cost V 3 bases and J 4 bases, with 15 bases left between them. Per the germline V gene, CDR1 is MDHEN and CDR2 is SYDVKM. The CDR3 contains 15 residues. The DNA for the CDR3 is TGTGCCAGCAGTTTTGGGCAGGTCGAGGGAGAGACCCAGTACTTC. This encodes CASSFGQVEGETQYF.

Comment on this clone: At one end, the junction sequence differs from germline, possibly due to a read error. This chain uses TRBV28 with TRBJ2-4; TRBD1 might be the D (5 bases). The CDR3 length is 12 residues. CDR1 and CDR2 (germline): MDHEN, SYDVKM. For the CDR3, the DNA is TGTGCCAGCAGTTCCGCAAGACTGCCAGGGCGGTTC. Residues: CASSSARLPGRF.

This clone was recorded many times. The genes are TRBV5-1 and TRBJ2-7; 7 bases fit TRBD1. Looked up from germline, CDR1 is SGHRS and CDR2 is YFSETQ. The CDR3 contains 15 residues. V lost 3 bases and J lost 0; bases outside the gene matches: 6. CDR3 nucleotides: TGCGCCAGCAGCTCGACAGGGAGTAACTCCTACGAGCAGTACTTC. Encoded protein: CASSSTGSNSYEQYF.

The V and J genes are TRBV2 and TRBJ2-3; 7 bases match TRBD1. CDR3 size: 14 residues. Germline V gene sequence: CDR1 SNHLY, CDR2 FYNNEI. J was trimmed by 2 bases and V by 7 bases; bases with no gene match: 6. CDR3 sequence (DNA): TGTGCCAGCAAACCCGGGACAGCCACAGATACGCAGTATTTT. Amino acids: CASKPGTATDTQYF. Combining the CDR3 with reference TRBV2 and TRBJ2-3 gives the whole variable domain EPEVTQTPSHQVTQMGQEVILRCVPISNHLYFYWYRQILGQKVEFLVSFYNNEISEKSEIFDDQFSVERPDGSNFTLKIRSTKLEDSAMYFCASKPGTATDTQYFGPGTRLTVL.

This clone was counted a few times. CDR3 region: CASSLAFRGGTETQYF. DNA for the CDR3: TGTGCCAGCAGCTTAGCTTTCCGGGGGGGCACCGAGACCCAGTACTTC. This rearrangement joins TRBV7-8 to TRBJ2-5; 8 nucleotides line up with TRBD2. The J segment lost 5 bases and the V segment lost 0 bases, leaving 8 bases of the junction unmatched. In germline, CDR1 is SGHVS, CDR2 FQNEAQ. The CDR3 runs to 16 residues.

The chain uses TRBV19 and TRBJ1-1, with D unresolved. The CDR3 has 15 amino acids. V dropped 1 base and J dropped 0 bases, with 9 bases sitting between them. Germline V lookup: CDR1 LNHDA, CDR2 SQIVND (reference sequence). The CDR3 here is CASSIGFRLNTEAFF. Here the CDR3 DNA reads TGTGCCAGTAGTATAGGTTTCAGGTTGAACACTGAAGCTTTCTTT.

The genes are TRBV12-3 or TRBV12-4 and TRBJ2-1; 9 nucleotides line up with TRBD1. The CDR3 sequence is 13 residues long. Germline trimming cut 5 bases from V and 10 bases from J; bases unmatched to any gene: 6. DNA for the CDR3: TGTGCCAGCAGTAGGGGACAGGGAGGAGAGCAGTTCTTC. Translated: CASSRGQGGEQFF.

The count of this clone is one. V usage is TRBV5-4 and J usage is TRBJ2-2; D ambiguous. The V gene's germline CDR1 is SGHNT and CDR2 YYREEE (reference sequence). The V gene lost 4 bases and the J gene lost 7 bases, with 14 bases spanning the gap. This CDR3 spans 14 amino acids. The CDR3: CASSPRGAGGELFF. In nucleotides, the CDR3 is TGTGCCAGCAGCCCCCGCGGAGCCGGCGGGGAGCTGTTTTTT.

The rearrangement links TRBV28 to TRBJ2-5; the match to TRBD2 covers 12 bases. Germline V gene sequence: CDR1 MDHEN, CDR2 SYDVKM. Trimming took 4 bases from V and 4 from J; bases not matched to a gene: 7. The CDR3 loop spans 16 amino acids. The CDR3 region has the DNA TGTGCCAGCAGTTCCCCCGGACTAGCGGGGAGAGAGACCCAGTACTTC. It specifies CASSSPGLAGRETQYF.

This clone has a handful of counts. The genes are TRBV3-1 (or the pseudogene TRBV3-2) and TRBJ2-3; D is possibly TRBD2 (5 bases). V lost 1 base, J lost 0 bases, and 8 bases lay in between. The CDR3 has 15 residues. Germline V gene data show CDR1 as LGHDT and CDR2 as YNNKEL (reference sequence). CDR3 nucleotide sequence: TGTGCCAGCAGCCAAGCAGCGGTTAGCACAGATACGCAGTATTTT. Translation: CASSQAAVSTDTQYF.